These T cell receptor beta chains were read from a single sample in a study of patients and donors after allogeneic stem cell transplantation. TCRdb processed the RT-PCR reads anew with MiXCR; each CDR3 protein has one entry. Of hundreds of thousands of distinct CDR3 sequences listed, roughly 17% are singletons. The sequenced sample was blood, either unsorted or a sorted T cell fraction (not recorded which). These receptors all come from a human donor who was either an allogeneic HSCT recipient or a stem cell or donor lymphocyte infusion donor (not recorded which). It is not recorded whose cells these are; they may come from a transplant donor. Each CDR3 is given with its conserved first and last residue. D genes are given only for firm matches. Expanded clones get a size class; other rows say once, few or many, or leave the size out.

>TRBV5-4|TRBJ1-1|NA|NA
CASSEGESEAFF
TGTGCCAGCAGCGAGGGCGAATCTGAAGCTTTCTTT
>TRBV7-2|TRBJ2-7|NA|NA
CASSLARQALHEQYF
TGTGCCAGCAGCTTAGCGAGGCAGGCTCTCCACGAGCAGTACTTC
>TRBV19|TRBJ2-1|NA|NA
CASSILDQSSYNEQFF
TGTGCCAGTAGTATCCTAGACCAGAGCTCCTACAATGAGCAGTTCTTC
>TRBV11-3|TRBJ2-1|NA|TRBD2
CASSPRLASYNEQFF
TGTGCCAGCAGCCCCCGACTAGCGTCCTACAATGAGCAGTTCTTC
>TRBV11-2|TRBJ2-5|NA|NA
CASRPDRETQYF
TGTGCCAGCAGACCGGACAGAGAGACCCAGTACTTC
>TRBV10-3|TRBJ1-5|NA|NA
CAISEEDNQPQHF
TGTGCCATCAGTGAGGAAGACAATCAGCCCCAGCATTTT
>TRBV27|TRBJ1-1|few|TRBD1
CASSPIDRAGFEAFF
TGTGCCAGCAGTCCAATAGACAGGGCCGGGTTTGAAGCTTTCTTT
>TRBV7-3|TRBJ2-2|few|TRBD2
CASSLKRLAGGNTGELFF
TGTGCCAGCAGCTTAAAGAGACTAGCGGGAGGGAACACCGGGGAGCTGTTTTTT
>TRBV30|TRBJ1-5|few|NA
CAWSAWGQPQHF
TGTGCCTGGAGTGCCTGGGGGCAGCCCCAGCATTTT
>TRBV7-4|TRBJ1-1|NA|TRBD1
CASSLVGQGDTEAFF
TGTGCCAGCAGCTTAGTGGGACAGGGTGACACTGAAGCTTTCTTT
>TRBV6-1|TRBJ2-2|NA|TRBD1
CASRTGTGDTGELFF
TGTGCCAGCAGAACCGGGACAGGGGATACCGGGGAGCTGTTTTTT
>TRBV12-3/TRBV12-4|TRBJ2-3|many|NA
CASSTKVADTQYF
TGTGCCAGCAGTACGAAGGTTGCAGATACGCAGTATTTT
>TRBV7-2|TRBJ2-1|few|NA
CASSPYPAGPFHNEQFF
TGTGCCAGCAGCCCCTACCCGGCGGGACCGTTCCACAATGAGCAGTTCTTC
>TRBV20-1|TRBJ2-7|few|TRBD2
CSARVLASYEQYF
TGCAGTGCTAGAGTACTAGCGAGCTACGAGCAGTACTTC
>TRBV25-1|TRBJ1-2|NA|NA
CASSEGSAYGYTF
TGTGCCAGCAGTGAGGGCAGCGCGTATGGCTACACCTTC
>TRBV9|TRBJ1-4|NA|NA
CASSSRDEKLFF
TGTGCCAGCAGCTCCCGGGATGAAAAACTGTTTTTT
>TRBV28|TRBJ2-1|NA|TRBD2
CASSGRETRSYNEQFF
TGTGCCAGCAGTGGGCGGGAGACCCGCTCCTACAATGAGCAGTTCTTC
>TRBV5-1|TRBJ2-1|NA|NA
CASSLSGSSNEQFF
TGCGCCAGCAGCTTGTCTGGGAGTAGCAATGAGCAGTTCTTC
>TRBV7-8|TRBJ2-7|NA|TRBD1
CASSPDRGPFYEQYF
TGTGCCAGCAGCCCAGACAGGGGGCCCTTCTACGAGCAGTACTTC
>TRBV6-5|TRBJ2-3|NA|NA
CASSYGRGFTDTQYF
TGTGCCAGCAGTTACGGCAGGGGTTTCACAGATACGCAGTATTTT
>TRBV4-2|TRBJ2-7|NA|TRBD2
CASSQARTSGRAVSYEQYF
TGTGCCAGCAGCCAAGCCCGGACTAGCGGGAGGGCCGTTTCCTACGAGCAGTACTTC
>TRBV20-1|TRBJ2-5|NA|NA
CSASLLAGGAQETQYF
TGCAGTGCTAGTCTACTAGCCGGAGGGGCCCAAGAGACCCAGTACTTC
>TRBV18|TRBJ2-5|NA|NA
CASSVRDLNDQYF
TGTGCCAGCTCTGTCCGGGACCTGAACGACCAGTACTTC
>TRBV29-1|TRBJ2-7|once|NA
CSVVPKDRSYEQYF
TGCAGCGTTGTGCCTAAGGACAGATCCTACGAGCAGTACTTC
>TRBV12-3/TRBV12-4|TRBJ2-1|many|NA
CASSGLDADQFF
TGTGCCAGCAGTGGACTCGATGCGGACCAGTTCTTC
>TRBV9|TRBJ2-5|few|TRBD2
CASSVDGGGRETQYF
TGTGCCAGCAGCGTAGATGGCGGGGGAAGGGAGACCCAGTACTTC
>TRBV3-1|TRBJ1-1|NA|NA
CASSPIQGRGEAFF
TGTGCCAGCAGCCCAATACAGGGCCGGGGGGAAGCTTTCTTT
>TRBV6-1|TRBJ2-6|NA|TRBD1
CASRRTGGRSGANVLTF
TGTGCCAGCAGGAGGACAGGGGGCCGCTCTGGGGCCAACGTCCTGACTTTC
>TRBV3-1|TRBJ2-1|few|TRBD2
CASSQGGGRAVNEQFF
TGTGCCAGCAGCCAAGGCGGCGGGAGGGCCGTCAATGAGCAGTTCTTC
>TRBV27|TRBJ2-6|few|NA
CASSPFGSSGANVLTF
TGTGCCAGCAGTCCTTTTGGATCCTCTGGGGCCAACGTCCTGACTTTC
>TRBV11-1|TRBJ2-1|few|TRBD2
CASSLFSGRGRSYNEQFF
TGTGCCAGCAGCTTATTCTCGGGGCGGGGGAGATCCTACAATGAGCAGTTCTTC
>TRBV20-1|TRBJ2-5|few|TRBD1
CSARWTGGETQYF
TGCAGTGCGAGATGGACAGGGGGAGAGACCCAGTACTTC
>TRBV9|TRBJ2-7|once|NA
CASSSGPMNSYEQYF
TGTGCCAGCAGCTCAGGACCGATGAACTCCTACGAGCAGTACTTC
>TRBV24-1|TRBJ2-1|few|NA
CATSAALRSSYNEQFF
TGTGCCACCAGTGCTGCCCTCAGGAGCTCCTACAATGAGCAGTTCTTC
>TRBV20-1|TRBJ2-1|many|TRBD2
CSARGGRNLAGGPYNEQFF
TGCAGTGCTAGAGGGGGTCGGAATCTAGCGGGAGGGCCCTACAATGAGCAGTTCTTC
>TRBV13|TRBJ2-1|NA|NA
CASSSFPSNEQFF
TGTGCCAGCAGCTCCTTTCCGTCCAATGAGCAGTTCTTC
>TRBV24-1|TRBJ2-1|few|NA
CATSDFGGSGNEQFF
TGTGCCACCAGTGATTTTGGTGGTAGCGGCAATGAGCAGTTCTTC
>TRBV5-1|TRBJ2-3|NA|TRBD1
CASSPMTDRGDTQYF
TGCGCCAGCAGCCCTATGACTGACAGGGGCGATACGCAGTATTTT
>TRBV5-1|TRBJ2-5|many|NA
CASSLKGTQYF
TGTGCCAGCAGTTTAAAGGGGACCCAGTACTTC
>TRBV27|TRBJ2-7|NA|TRBD2
CASSPLEGGPYEQYF
TGTGCCAGCAGTCCCCTTGAGGGAGGGCCCTACGAGCAGTACTTC
>TRBV19|TRBJ2-1|many|TRBD2
CASGTSGYNEQFF
TGTGCCAGCGGGACTAGCGGCTACAATGAGCAGTTCTTC
>TRBV5-1|TRBJ1-1|few|NA
CASSPDGQDTEAFF
TGCGCCAGCAGCCCGGACGGGCAGGACACTGAAGCTTTCTTT
>TRBV12-3/TRBV12-4|TRBJ2-7|NA|TRBD2
CASSFAGEPHYEQYF
TGTGCCAGCAGTTTTGCGGGGGAGCCTCACTACGAGCAGTACTTC
>TRBV9|TRBJ1-2|few|TRBD1
CASSVTDRGLGSNYGYTF
TGTGCCAGCAGCGTAACCGACAGGGGGCTGGGATCTAACTATGGCTACACCTTC
>TRBV7-3|TRBJ2-1|NA|NA
CASSPGPGPREQFF
TGTGCCAGCAGCCCAGGGCCAGGGCCAAGGGAGCAGTTCTTC
>TRBV20-1|TRBJ2-7|many|TRBD2
CSATQGTSGSLAYEQYF
TGCAGTGCCACACAAGGGACTAGCGGGAGTCTCGCCTACGAGCAGTACTTC
>TRBV11-3|TRBJ2-2|many|NA
CASSTGLLRNTGELFF
TGTGCCAGCTCAACGGGGTTATTGCGGAACACCGGGGAGCTGTTTTTT
>TRBV5-1|TRBJ2-1|many|TRBD2
CASSFGFGTSFVNEQFF
TGCGCCAGCAGCTTTGGGTTCGGGACTAGCTTCGTCAATGAGCAGTTCTTC
>TRBV7-9|TRBJ1-3|few|NA
CASSLATYSEKGNTIYF
TGTGCCAGCAGCTTAGCCACCTACTCCGAGAAAGGAAACACCATATATTTT
>TRBV6-2/TRBV6-3|TRBJ2-5|NA|NA
CASTWTSRTETQYF
TGTGCCAGCACCTGGACCTCCCGGACGGAGACCCAGTACTTC
>TRBV20-1|TRBJ2-3|few|NA
CSVGGQSDTQYF
TGCAGTGTTGGGGGCCAGTCAGATACGCAGTATTTT
>TRBV27|TRBJ2-3|NA|NA
CASSPRRGAPQYF
TGTGCCAGCAGTCCCAGACGGGGGGCCCCGCAGTATTTT
>TRBV19|TRBJ2-7|few|NA
CASSLRHRPISYEQYF
TGTGCCAGTAGCCTACGACATAGGCCAATATCCTACGAGCAGTACTTC
>TRBV20-1|TRBJ1-1|NA|NA
CSARVRTEAFF
TGCAGTGCTAGAGTCAGGACGGAAGCTTTCTTT